Only a few counts were recorded for the clone carrying this T cell receptor beta chain. The PCR used 60 Vbeta and 13 Jbeta primers. Some clones are missing from TCRdb's copy, which holds only in-frame ones; the method was immunoSEQ multiplex PCR. The table lists some 180,000 clones, about 82% of them singletons. The sample originates from a study of cytomegalovirus exposure and HLA in healthy donors. Sequencing was carried out using PBMCs. This clonotype was obtained from a woman aged 45-65 years in good health and CMV-seronegative.

The CDR3 coding sequence is TGCGCCAGCAGCTTGGGGTCGAGTGGTGAAAAACTGTTTTTT. It specifies CASSLGSSGEKLFF. J is TRBJ1-4 and V is TRBV5-1; D is uncertain. Trimming took 0 bases from V and 7 from J, leaving 10 bases between them. This CDR3 is built from 14 residues. The germline CDR1 and CDR2 sequences are SGHRS and YFSETQ.